This is a list of T cell receptor beta chains from one sample in a study of blood T cell repertoires in COVID-19. Sequenced by immunoSEQ multiplex PCR; TCRdb stores in-frame clones only, minus some. The table lists some 330,000 clones, 80% to 90% of them singletons. Source material: PBMCs or T cells enriched from blood (not recorded which). These receptor sequences come from a man aged 25-45 years who had recovered from COVID-19. CDR3s include the opening cysteine and the closing phenylalanine or tryptophan. D genes are given only for firm matches. Not all rows give a size; the values are once, few, many and, for expanded clones, a class.

d_call: TRBD1; j_call: TRBJ2-2; clone_size: -; v_call: TRBV11-2; cdr3_aa: CASSSAGGWGTGELFF; cdr3_nt: TGTGCCAGCAGCTCCGCAGGGGGCTGGGGCACCGGGGAGCTGTTTTTT
d_call: -; j_call: TRBJ2-4; clone_size: -; v_call: TRBV19; cdr3_aa: CASSTPPGQGAKNIQYF; cdr3_nt: TGTGCCAGTAGTACTCCCCCAGGGCAGGGGGCCAAAAACATTCAGTACTTC
d_call: TRBD1; j_call: TRBJ1-5; clone_size: few; v_call: TRBV7-8; cdr3_aa: CASSLETGNLPPNQPQHF; cdr3_nt: TGTGCCAGCAGCTTAGAGACAGGGAACCTACCTCCAAATCAGCCCCAGCATTTT
d_call: -; j_call: TRBJ2-2; clone_size: once; v_call: TRBV4-1; cdr3_aa: CASSLTENTGELFF; cdr3_nt: TGCGCCAGCAGCCTGACTGAAAACACCGGGGAGCTGTTTTTT
d_call: TRBD1; j_call: TRBJ2-7; clone_size: -; v_call: TRBV19; cdr3_aa: CASSIVGDRGYEQYF; cdr3_nt: TGTGCCAGTAGTATAGTCGGGGACAGGGGTTACGAGCAGTACTTC
d_call: TRBD1; j_call: TRBJ1-5; clone_size: -; v_call: TRBV10-3; cdr3_aa: CAISDSLILPGGVQPQHF; cdr3_nt: TGTGCCATCAGTGATAGTCTCATCTTGCCAGGGGGCGTTCAGCCCCAGCATTTT
d_call: -; j_call: TRBJ2-7; clone_size: -; v_call: TRBV13; cdr3_aa: CASSFRRGNEQYF; cdr3_nt: TGTGCCAGCAGCTTTAGAAGGGGGAACGAGCAGTACTTC
d_call: -; j_call: TRBJ1-4; clone_size: -; v_call: TRBV11-2; cdr3_aa: CASSSANDRSEELFF; cdr3_nt: TGTGCCAGCAGCTCCGCTAATGACAGGTCAGAGGAACTGTTTTTT
d_call: -; j_call: TRBJ1-4; clone_size: -; v_call: TRBV4-1; cdr3_aa: CASSQSDRPGEEKLFF; cdr3_nt: TGCGCCAGCAGCCAATCAGACCGACCGGGAGAGGAAAAACTGTTTTTT
d_call: TRBD1; j_call: TRBJ1-2; clone_size: -; v_call: TRBV18; cdr3_aa: CASSHLTGKEYGYTF; cdr3_nt: TGTGCCAGCTCACACTTGACAGGGAAGGAATATGGCTACACCTTC
d_call: TRBD2; j_call: TRBJ2-3; clone_size: -; v_call: TRBV6-4; cdr3_aa: CASSASGGGTDTQYF; cdr3_nt: TGTGCCAGCAGTGCTAGCGGGGGTGGCACAGATACGCAGTATTTT
d_call: -; j_call: TRBJ2-7; clone_size: -; v_call: TRBV18; cdr3_aa: CASSPEASVSYEQYF; cdr3_nt: TGTGCCAGCTCACCCGAGGCTAGCGTCTCCTACGAGCAGTACTTC
d_call: TRBD1; j_call: TRBJ2-7; clone_size: few; v_call: TRBV5-1; cdr3_aa: CASSLQGVASYEQYF; cdr3_nt: TGCGCCAGCAGCTTACAGGGGGTGGCCTCCTACGAGCAGTACTTC
d_call: -; j_call: TRBJ1-1; clone_size: -; v_call: TRBV18; cdr3_aa: CASSASPGNTEAFF; cdr3_nt: TGTGCCAGCTCAGCCTCGCCGGGGAACACTGAAGCTTTCTTT
d_call: -; j_call: TRBJ1-2; clone_size: -; v_call: TRBV4-1; cdr3_aa: CASSQAPGGYGYTF; cdr3_nt: TGCGCCAGCAGCCAAGCCCCAGGTGGCTATGGCTACACCTTC
d_call: TRBD1; j_call: TRBJ2-1; clone_size: -; v_call: TRBV10-3; cdr3_aa: CATSGTGVNEQFF; cdr3_nt: TGTGCCACCTCCGGGACAGGGGTCAATGAGCAGTTCTTC
d_call: -; j_call: TRBJ1-4; clone_size: -; v_call: TRBV5-5; cdr3_aa: CASSGRATGRSGTNEKLFF; cdr3_nt: TGTGCCAGCAGCGGGAGGGCTACAGGGCGATCCGGAACTAATGAAAAACTGTTTTTT
d_call: TRBD1; j_call: TRBJ1-5; clone_size: -; v_call: TRBV10-1; cdr3_aa: CASRGTGEGNQPQHF; cdr3_nt: TGCGCCAGCAGAGGGACAGGGGAAGGCAATCAGCCCCAGCATTTT
d_call: TRBD1; j_call: TRBJ2-2; clone_size: -; v_call: TRBV10-1; cdr3_aa: CASSAGTGASTEDGELFF; cdr3_nt: TGCGCCAGCAGTGCCGGGACAGGGGCCTCAACAGAAGACGGGGAGCTGTTTTTT
d_call: -; j_call: TRBJ2-7; clone_size: -; v_call: TRBV20-1; cdr3_aa: CSVPRDYEQYF; cdr3_nt: TGCAGTGTCCCTCGGGACTACGAGCAGTACTTC
d_call: TRBD1; j_call: TRBJ1-3; clone_size: -; v_call: TRBV7-7; cdr3_aa: CASSRGTGVGNTIYF; cdr3_nt: TGTGCTAGCAGCCGCGGGACAGGGGTCGGAAACACCATATATTTT
d_call: TRBD1; j_call: TRBJ1-4; clone_size: few; v_call: TRBV19; cdr3_aa: CASRGTGDWEKLFF; cdr3_nt: TGTGCCAGTAGAGGGACAGGGGATTGGGAAAAACTGTTTTTT
d_call: -; j_call: TRBJ2-1; clone_size: -; v_call: TRBV5-1; cdr3_aa: CASSGTSRSYNEQFF; cdr3_nt: TGCGCCAGCAGCGGTACTAGCCGCTCCTACAATGAGCAGTTCTTC
d_call: -; j_call: TRBJ1-1; clone_size: few; v_call: TRBV5-1; cdr3_aa: CASSLEGLTGGVNDFF; cdr3_nt: TGCGCCAGCAGCTTGGAGGGCTTGACAGGCGGTGTGAATGATTTCTTT
d_call: -; j_call: TRBJ1-2; clone_size: -; v_call: TRBV18; cdr3_aa: CASSPDRATGSNYGYTF; cdr3_nt: TGTGCCAGCTCACCTGATAGAGCTACTGGTTCTAACTATGGCTACACCTTC
d_call: -; j_call: TRBJ2-7; clone_size: -; v_call: TRBV10-1; cdr3_aa: CASSEQAPYEQYF; cdr3_nt: TGCGCCAGCAGTGAACAGGCCCCCTACGAGCAGTACTTC
d_call: TRBD1; j_call: TRBJ1-6; clone_size: -; v_call: TRBV3-1/TRBV3-2; cdr3_aa: CASSQTGGAGRSPLHF; cdr3_nt: TGTGCCAGCAGCCAAACAGGGGGCGCCGGGAGATCACCCCTCCACTTT
d_call: TRBD2; j_call: TRBJ2-5; clone_size: -; v_call: TRBV30; cdr3_aa: CAWSLAGGRRETQYF; cdr3_nt: TGTGCCTGGAGTCTAGCGGGGGGGCGGCGGGAGACCCAGTACTTC
d_call: -; j_call: TRBJ1-5; clone_size: once; v_call: TRBV27; cdr3_aa: CASSLRGNNQPQHF; cdr3_nt: TGTGCCAGCAGTTTAAGGGGTAACAATCAGCCCCAGCATTTT